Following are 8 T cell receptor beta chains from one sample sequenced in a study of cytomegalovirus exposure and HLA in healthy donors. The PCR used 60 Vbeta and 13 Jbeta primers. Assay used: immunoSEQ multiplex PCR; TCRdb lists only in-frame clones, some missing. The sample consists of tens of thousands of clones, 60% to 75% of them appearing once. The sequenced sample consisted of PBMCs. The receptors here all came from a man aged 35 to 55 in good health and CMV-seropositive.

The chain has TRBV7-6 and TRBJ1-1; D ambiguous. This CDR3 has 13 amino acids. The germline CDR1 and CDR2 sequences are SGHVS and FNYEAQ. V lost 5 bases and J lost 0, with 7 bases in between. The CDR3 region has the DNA TGTGCCAGCAGCCTCCAGTTGAACACTGAAGCTTTCTTT. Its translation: CASSLQLNTEAFF.

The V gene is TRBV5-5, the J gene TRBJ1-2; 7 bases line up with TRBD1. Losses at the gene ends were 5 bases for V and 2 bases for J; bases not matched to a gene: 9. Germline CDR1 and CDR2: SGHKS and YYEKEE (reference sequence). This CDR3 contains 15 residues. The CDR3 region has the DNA TGTGCCAGCAGGTACCGGGACAGTGAAAACTATGGCTACACCTTC. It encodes CASRYRDSENYGYTF.

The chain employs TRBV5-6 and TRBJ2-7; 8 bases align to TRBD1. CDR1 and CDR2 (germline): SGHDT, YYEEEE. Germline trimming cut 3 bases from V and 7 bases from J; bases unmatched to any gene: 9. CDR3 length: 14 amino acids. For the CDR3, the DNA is TGTGCCAGCAGCTCAGGGACAGGTGTTAGGGAGCAGTACTTC. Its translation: CASSSGTGVREQYF.

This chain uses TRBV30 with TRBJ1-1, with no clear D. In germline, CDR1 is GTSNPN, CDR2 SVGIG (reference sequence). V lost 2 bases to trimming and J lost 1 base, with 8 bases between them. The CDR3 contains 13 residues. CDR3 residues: CAWSMDWNTEAFF. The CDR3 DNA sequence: TGTGCCTGGAGTATGGACTGGAACACTGAAGCTTTCTTT. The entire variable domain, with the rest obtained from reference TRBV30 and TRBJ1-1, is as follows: SQTIHQWPATLVQPVGSPLSLECTVEGTSNPNLYWYRQAAGRGLQLLFYSVGIGQISSEVPQNLSASRPQDRQFILSSKKLLLSDSGFYLCAWSMDWNTEAFFGQGTRLTVV.

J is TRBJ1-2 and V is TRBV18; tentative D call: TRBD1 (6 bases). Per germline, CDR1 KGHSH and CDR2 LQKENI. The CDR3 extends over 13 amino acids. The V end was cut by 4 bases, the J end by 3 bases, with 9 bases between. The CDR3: CASSRTVYYGYTF. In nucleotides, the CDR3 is TGTGCCAGCTCACGGACAGTCTACTATGGCTACACCTTC.

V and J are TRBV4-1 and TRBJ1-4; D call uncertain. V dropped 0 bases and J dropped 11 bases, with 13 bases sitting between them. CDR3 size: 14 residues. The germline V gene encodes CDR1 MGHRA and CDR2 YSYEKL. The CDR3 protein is CASSQDRDRGKLFF. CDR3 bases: TGCGCCAGCAGCCAAGATCGAGATAGAGGTAAACTGTTTTTT.

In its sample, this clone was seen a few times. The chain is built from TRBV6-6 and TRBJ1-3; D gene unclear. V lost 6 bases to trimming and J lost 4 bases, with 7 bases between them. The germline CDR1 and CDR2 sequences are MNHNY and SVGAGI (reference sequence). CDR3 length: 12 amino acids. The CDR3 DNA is TGTGCCAGCAGCCTAGAAGGAAACACCATATATTTT. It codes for CASSLEGNTIYF.

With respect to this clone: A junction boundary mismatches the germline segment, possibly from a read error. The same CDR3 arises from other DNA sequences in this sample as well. The DNA of the CDR3 is TGTGCCAGCAGCGTGGGGGCCGGGTTTAGCTCCTATAATTCCCCCCTCCACTTT. Translating it yields CASSVGAGFSSYNSPLHF. V and J are TRBV9 and TRBJ1-6; D perhaps matches TRBD1 (6 bases). Germline-derived CDR1 and CDR2 are SGDLS and YYNGEE. The CDR3 extends over 18 amino acids.